This TCR beta chain is drawn from a study of blood T cells in healthy people across ages. The germline gives CDR1 ENHRY, CDR2 SYGVKD. The CDR3 extends over 13 amino acids. Trimming shortened V by 3 bases and J by 5 bases, and 10 bases separated the two germline ends. The study's findings and limits: Higher diversity, along with more naive CD4+ cells, distinguished long-lived donors from aged donors.

A sample-barcoded 5' primer and a J-beta primer mix were used in a second PCR of roughly 7 to 11 cycles. Each CDR3 protein is one row after TCRdb ran MiXCR on the 5' RACE reads. The sample holds roughly 930,000 distinct CDR3 sequences; around 48% are singletons and the top ten take around an eighth. This clonotype was observed at least ten times. Its antigen is unidentified. The study recruited healthy Caucasian donors from Russia who were aged about 6 to 90. V and J are TRBV10-3 and TRBJ1-2; no definite D call. The sequenced sample was blood. The sequence was collected from a man in his thirties or forties in good health. Here the CDR3 reads CAISDGGLYGYTF. The CDR3 DNA reads TGTGCCATCAGTGACGGAGGGTTGTATGGCTACACCTTC.